Each of the 16 T cell receptor beta chains below was sequenced from the same sample in a study of blood T cell repertoires in COVID-19. Assay: immunoSEQ multiplex PCR; the TCRdb copy retains only in-frame clones and omits some. The table has 130,000 to 150,000 clones, about 80% seen once. The specimen was PBMCs or T cells enriched from blood (not recorded which). The receptors were gathered from a man between 50 and 59 years old who had recovered from COVID-19.

The chain combines TRBV27 with TRBJ2-5, with 8 bases that match TRBD2. Germline V lookup: CDR1 MNHEY, CDR2 SMNVEV (reference sequence). Trimming at V came to 3 bases and at J to 0 bases, leaving 6 bases not matched to a gene. This CDR3 is built from 16 residues. The CDR3 loop reads CASSFKRGTYQETQYF. The CDR3 nucleotides are TGTGCCAGCAGTTTCAAGCGGGGGACTTACCAAGAGACCCAGTACTTC.

The J gene is TRBJ2-7, the V gene TRBV5-6; D not resolved. This CDR3 is built from 13 residues. Germline V gene sequence: CDR1 SGHDT, CDR2 YYEEEE. The V and J ends lost 0 bases and 0 bases respectively, with 4 bases between them. The CDR3 here is CASSLGASYEQYF. The CDR3 DNA follows: TGTGCCAGCAGCTTGGGGGCCTCCTACGAGCAGTACTTC.

The chain is built from TRBV7-2 and TRBJ2-1; D possibly corresponds to TRBD1 (6 bases). The CDR3 is 13 residues long. Germline-derived CDR1 and CDR2 are SGHTA and FQGNSA. The V end lost 4 bases, the J end lost 5 bases, and 9 bases lay between the germline ends. The CDR3 loop reads CASSSGQNNEQFF. CDR3 in DNA: TGTGCCAGCAGCTCGGGACAAAACAATGAGCAGTTCTTC.

This clone was observed once. The chain uses TRBV4-2 and TRBJ2-4; TRBD2 agrees at 7 bases. This CDR3 has 15 amino acids. The germline V gene has CDR1 LGHNA and CDR2 YNFKEQ. Unmatched junction bases numbered 2, after V lost 3 bases and J lost 0 bases. The CDR3 nucleotides read TGTGCCAGCAGCCAGGGACTACTAGCCAAAAACATTCAGTACTTC. Translating gives CASSQGLLAKNIQYF.

A single count supports this clone. The gene calls are TRBV5-1 and TRBJ1-5; 9 nucleotides line up with TRBD1. CDR3 length: 15 residues. CDR1 is SGHRS and CDR2 is YFSETQ in the germline V gene. V lost 4 bases and J lost 3; bases outside the gene matches: 5. The CDR3 here is CASSTTGGDNQPQHF. In DNA, the CDR3 is TGCGCCAGCAGCACGACAGGGGGGGACAATCAGCCCCAGCATTTT.

The chain combines TRBV5-1 with TRBJ2-3; tentatively, D is TRBD2 (6 bases). Germline CDR1 and CDR2: SGHRS and YFSETQ. The CDR3 length is 15 residues. V was cut by 0 bases and J by 5 bases, with 13 bases left in between. CDR3 sequence (DNA): TGCGCCAGCAGCTTGGGGTCCCAGGGAGGAGATACGCAGTATTTT. This sequence encodes CASSLGSQGGDTQYF. The complete variable domain, with remaining parts taken from reference TRBV5-1 and TRBJ2-3, reads KAGVTQTPRYLIKTRGQQVTLSCSPISGHRSVSWYQQTPGQGLQFLFEYFSETQRNKGNFPGRFSGRQFSNSRSEMNVSTLELGDSALYLCASSLGSQGGDTQYFGPGTRLTVL.

The chain carries TRBV28 and TRBJ1-5, with 7 bases lining up with TRBD1. V lost 7 bases to trimming and J lost 6 bases; unmatched junction nucleotides: 12. The CDR3 extends over 15 amino acids. Germline loops: CDR1 MDHEN, CDR2 SYDVKM. CDR3 nucleotides: TGTGCCAGCACTTTGGACAGGTCCCCCTCTCAGCCCCAGCATTTT. It codes for CASTLDRSPSQPQHF.

The chain joins TRBV3-1 (or the pseudogene TRBV3-2) to TRBJ2-7, with D maybe TRBD2 (6 bases). The CDR3 covers 12 residues. Per germline, CDR1 LGHDT and CDR2 YNNKEL (reference sequence). The V gene lost 5 bases and the J gene lost 2 bases, with 7 bases spanning the gap. CDR3 nucleotide sequence: TGTGCCAGCAGCGGGACTCCCTACGAGCAGTACTTC. It is translated as CASSGTPYEQYF.

The CDR3 sequence: CASSLEGVVETQYF. CDR3 bases: TGTGCCAGCAGCTTGGAAGGGGTGGTCGAGACCCAGTACTTC. The gene calls are TRBV7-9 and TRBJ2-5, with TRBD1 as a possible D gene (5 bases). The germline V and J ends were trimmed by 3 bases and 5 bases, with 13 bases remaining between them. CDR3 length: 14 amino acids. Germline CDR1 SEHNR, CDR2 FQNEAQ (reference sequence).

The chain links TRBV5-1 to TRBJ2-5, with 10 bases identical to TRBD1. V gave up 1 base and J gave up 4 bases; unmatched junction bases: 10. Germline assignment: CDR1 SGHRS and CDR2 YFSETQ. The CDR3 spans 17 residues. The chain's CDR3 is CASSLSWTGGLGETQYF. The CDR3 DNA follows: TGCGCCAGCAGCTTGTCTTGGACAGGGGGGTTAGGAGAGACCCAGTACTTC.

The V and J genes are TRBV9 and TRBJ2-1, with 8 nucleotides matching TRBD2. Trimming removed 3 bases from V and 2 bases from J; junction bases left unmatched: 16. The CDR3 spans 19 residues. CDR1 SGDLS and CDR2 YYNGEE come from the germline V gene. The CDR3 nucleotides read TGTGCCAGCAGCGATACCCCGGGCCAAACTAGCGGACCCTACAATGAGCAGTTCTTC. It codes for CASSDTPGQTSGPYNEQFF.

The V and J genes are TRBV27 and TRBJ2-1, with 10 bases identical to TRBD1. V trimming: 5 bases; J trimming: 0 bases; junction bases outside the gene matches: 10. Germline V CDR1 and CDR2: MNHEY, SMNVEV (reference sequence). This CDR3 contains 18 residues. The CDR3: CASSPGTGALSSYNEQFF. CDR3 DNA: TGTGCCAGCAGTCCCGGGACAGGGGCCCTAAGCTCCTACAATGAGCAGTTCTTC.

V gene TRBV27 combines with J gene TRBJ2-3; a weak D match, TRBD2 (6 bases). With 2 bases removed from V and 5 bases from J, the gap between germline ends came to 8 bases. The germline V gene has CDR1 MNHEY and CDR2 SMNVEV (reference sequence). The CDR3 totals 13 residues. Here the CDR3 reads CASSLRGKDTQYF. Written as DNA, the CDR3 is TGTGCCAGCAGTTTACGCGGGAAAGATACGCAGTATTTT.

The chain couples TRBV11-2 to TRBJ2-7; TRBD2 matches 7 bases. CDR3 length equals 14 residues. Trimming cost V 5 bases and J 2 bases; bases outside gene matches: 6. Germline V gives CDR1 SGHAT, CDR2 FQNNGV. This CDR3 reads CASSPLAHAYEQYF. The DNA for the CDR3 is TGTGCCAGCAGCCCACTAGCGCACGCCTACGAGCAGTACTTC.

V gene TRBV4-2 combines with J gene TRBJ1-2, with D maybe TRBD1 (6 bases). This CDR3 is built from 15 residues. V was clipped by 0 bases and J by 1 base, with 9 bases between them. Looked up from germline, CDR1 is LGHNA and CDR2 is YNFKEQ. The DNA for the CDR3 is TGTGCCAGCAGCCAAGAGAAGGGGGTTAACTATGGCTACACCTTC. It is translated as CASSQEKGVNYGYTF.

The rearrangement links TRBV25-1 to TRBJ1-4, with 7 bases lining up with TRBD1. The CDR3 has 15 residues. V shed 2 bases, J shed 5 bases, and the junction held 5 bases outside the gene matches. The germline V gene encodes CDR1 MGHDK and CDR2 SYGVNS. The CDR3 nucleotides read TGTGCCAGCAGTGAAGGACAGGTTTTAAATGAAAAACTGTTTTTT. Residues: CASSEGQVLNEKLFF.